The 9 T cell receptor beta chains given below trace back to one sample, sequenced in a study of blood T cell repertoires in COVID-19. The table came from immunoSEQ multiplex PCR; TCRdb's copy has only in-frame clones and leaves some out. The top ten clones hold approximately 19% of a sample with around 160,000 clones, about 88% of them seen once. The sequenced sample was peripheral blood. The receptors come from a woman of 80 years or more with acute or convalescent COVID-19.

The rearrangement joins TRBV6-6 to TRBJ2-2; 9 bases fit TRBD1. Germline V gene sequence: CDR1 MNHNY, CDR2 SVGAGI (reference sequence). The V segment lost 5 bases and the J segment 1 base; nucleotides outside the gene matches: 2. The CDR3 loop spans 15 amino acids. The CDR3 DNA reads TGTGCCAGCAGTCTGGGACAGGGGAACACCGGGGAGCTGTTTTTT. Amino acid sequence: CASSLGQGNTGELFF.

The rearrangement links TRBV6-5 to TRBJ1-3; D is uncertain. Germline lookup yields CDR1 MNHEY and CDR2 SVGAGI. V lost 6 bases and J 0 bases, leaving 9 bases between the germline ends. The CDR3 has 14 amino acids. CDR3 amino acids: CASRGILSGNTIYF. The DNA of the CDR3 is TGTGCCAGCAGGGGCATTCTCTCTGGAAACACCATATATTTT.

The chain employs TRBV30 and TRBJ2-7, with D possibly being TRBD1 (5 bases). Germline lookup yields CDR1 GTSNPN and CDR2 SVGIG (reference sequence). The length of the CDR3 is 12 residues. V dropped 5 bases and J dropped 3 bases, with 11 bases sitting between them. CDR3 loop: CAWGHSRYEQYF. CDR3 DNA sequence: TGTGCCTGGGGACATAGCCGCTACGAGCAGTACTTC.

V usage is TRBV6-5 and J usage is TRBJ2-3; D may be TRBD1 (6 bases). The germline gives CDR1 MNHEY, CDR2 SVGAGI. V lost 8 bases to trimming and J lost 5 bases, with 14 bases between them. This CDR3 spans 13 amino acids. For the CDR3, the DNA is TGTGCCAGCGGCTGGACAGCTGAAGATACGCAGTATTTT. Translated: CASGWTAEDTQYF.

The chain has TRBV24-1 and TRBJ2-5, with D tentatively TRBD1 (6 bases). This CDR3 region has 12 residues. CDR1 is KGHDR, CDR2 SFDVKD, per germline. V was shortened by 10 bases and J by 0 bases, with 8 bases between the two germline ends. CDR3 nucleotide sequence: TGTGCCACAGCAGGGGACCAAGAGACCCAGTACTTC. Translated: CATAGDQETQYF.

The chain uses TRBV6-2 or TRBV6-3 and TRBJ2-7, with TRBD2 as a possible D gene (5 bases). V was trimmed by 6 bases and J by 6 bases, leaving 12 bases between them. The CDR3 is 12 amino acids. Germline values: CDR1 MNHEY, CDR2 SVGEGT. In DNA form, the CDR3 reads TGTGCCAGCAGCCGGCCGGGGTCCGAGCAGTACTTC. Amino acids: CASSRPGSEQYF.

V gene TRBV4-1 combines with J gene TRBJ1-3; TRBD1 is a possible D gene (5 bases). V dropped 2 bases and J dropped 0 bases, with 11 bases sitting between them. CDR3 length equals 16 residues. The germline CDR1 and CDR2 sequences are MGHRA and YSYEKL. The CDR3 sequence is CASSQLSGFSGNTIYF. For the CDR3, the DNA is TGCGCCAGCAGCCAACTATCAGGGTTCTCTGGAAACACCATATATTTT.

This sequence joins TRBV5-4 and TRBJ2-7, with 9 bases matching TRBD1. The CDR3 has 15 residues. J lost 4 bases, V lost 4 bases, and 9 bases had no gene match. The germline V gene encodes CDR1 SGHNT and CDR2 YYREEE (reference sequence). Written as DNA, the CDR3 is TGTGCCAGCAGCCGGGGGGACAGGGTTATTTACGAGCAGTACTTC. Translation gives CASSRGDRVIYEQYF.

This clone has a single count. V and J are TRBV11-2 and TRBJ2-5; 9 bases agree with TRBD2. The germline CDR1 and CDR2 sequences are SGHAT and FQNNGV. After removal of 8 bases from V and 0 bases from J, the junction contained 7 bases not matched to a gene. The CDR3 runs 15 residues. The CDR3, as DNA: TGTGCCAGCCGAACGAGCGGGGGGAACCAAGAGACCCAGTACTTC. Encoded protein: CASRTSGGNQETQYF.